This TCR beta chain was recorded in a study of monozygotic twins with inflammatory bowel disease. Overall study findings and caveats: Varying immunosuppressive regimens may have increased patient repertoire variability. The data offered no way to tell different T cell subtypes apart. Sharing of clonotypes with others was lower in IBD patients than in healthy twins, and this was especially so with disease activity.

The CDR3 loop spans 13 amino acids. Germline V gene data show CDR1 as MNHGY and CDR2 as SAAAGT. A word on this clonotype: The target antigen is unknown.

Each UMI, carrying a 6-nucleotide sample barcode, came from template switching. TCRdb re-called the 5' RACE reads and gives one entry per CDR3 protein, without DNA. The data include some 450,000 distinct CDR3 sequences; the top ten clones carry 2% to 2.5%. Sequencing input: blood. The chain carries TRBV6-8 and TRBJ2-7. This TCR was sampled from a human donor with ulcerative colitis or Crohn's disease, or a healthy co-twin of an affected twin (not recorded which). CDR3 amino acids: CASPNTCPYKQYF.